A single sample is the source of the 15 T cell receptor beta chains below, sequenced in a study of control samples from healthy donors and cancer patients. Data came from immunoSEQ multiplex PCR; TCRdb stores just in-frame clones and leaves some out. Here the sample spans 95,000 to 150,000 clones, around 92% being singletons. The specimen sequenced was PBMCs. Receptors originate from a man older than 75 with head and neck cancer.

The gene calls are TRBV29-1 and TRBJ2-3; D not resolved. The CDR3 has 12 amino acids. Germline lookup yields CDR1 SQVTM and CDR2 ANQGSEA. The V end was cut by 6 bases, the J end by 6 bases, with 13 bases between. The CDR3 region has the DNA TGCAGCGTCCTCAAGGGTATTGATACGCAGTATTTT. Translation: CSVLKGIDTQYF.

CDR3 sequence: CASSDFGYNEQFF. CDR3 DNA sequence: TGTGCCAGCAGTGACTTTGGATACAATGAGCAGTTCTTC. This sequence joins TRBV2 and TRBJ2-1; D not resolved. Trimming removed 3 bases from V and 4 bases from J, with 7 bases in between. The CDR3 consists of 13 residues. CDR1 is SNHLY, CDR2 FYNNEI, per germline.

V usage is TRBV7-9 and J usage is TRBJ1-4, with 8 bases lining up with TRBD1. The V gene end was trimmed by 4 bases and the J gene end by 7 bases; junction bases not matched to a gene: 14. The CDR3 runs 17 residues. Germline V lookup: CDR1 SEHNR, CDR2 FQNEAQ (reference sequence). CDR3 nucleotides: TGTGCCAGCAGCTCCTCACTTCTTCCGGGACAGGCTGAAAAACTGTTTTTT. It yields the protein CASSSSLLPGQAEKLFF. Full variable domain (missing parts from reference TRBV7-9 and TRBJ1-4): DTGVSQNPRHKITKRGQNVTFRCDPISEHNRLYWYRQTLGQGPEFLTYFQNEAQLEKSRLLSDRFSAERPKGSFSTLEIQRTEQGDSAMYLCASSSSLLPGQAEKLFFGSGTQLSVL.

The chain recombines TRBV4-1 with TRBJ2-7, with a tentative D call TRBD2 (6 bases). The CDR3 length is 12 residues. Germline V gives CDR1 MGHRA, CDR2 YSYEKL. V was cut by 3 bases and J by 7 bases, with 10 bases left in between. The CDR3: CASSQAGGEQYF. The CDR3 nucleotides are TGCGCCAGCAGCCAGGCCGGAGGGGAGCAGTACTTC.

CDR3 sequence: CASSLWGPGTSVGDTQYF. The DNA of the CDR3 is TGTGCCAGCAGCTTATGGGGACCCGGGACTAGCGTCGGGGATACGCAGTATTTT. J is TRBJ2-3 and V is TRBV7-8; TRBD2 agrees at 10 bases. CDR1 and CDR2 from the germline V gene are SGHVS and FQNEAQ. Trimming cost V 2 bases and J 6 bases; bases outside gene matches: 14. The CDR3 has 18 residues.

The V gene is TRBV5-1, the J gene TRBJ2-7; D ambiguous. This CDR3 spans 16 amino acids. V dropped 4 bases and J dropped 2 bases, with 19 bases sitting between them. Germline lookup yields CDR1 SGHRS and CDR2 YFSETQ. CDR3 loop: CASSPGATYTTYEQYF. Here the CDR3 DNA reads TGCGCCAGCAGCCCCGGAGCAACTTATACGACCTACGAGCAGTACTTC.

The chain links TRBV3-1 (or the pseudogene TRBV3-2) to TRBJ2-5; D unclear. Germline CDR1 is LGHDT and CDR2 is YNNKEL (reference sequence). This CDR3 is 12 amino acids long. Deletions cut 2 bases from V and 7 bases from J, with 8 bases between. This CDR3 is CASSQYWGTQYF. The CDR3 nucleotides read TGTGCCAGCAGCCAATATTGGGGGACCCAGTACTTC.

This clone was detected only once. The chain has TRBV4-3 and TRBJ1-1; D not certain. Trimming stripped 8 bases from V and 1 base from J, with 11 bases between. The germline V gene encodes CDR1 LGHNA and CDR2 YSLEER. This CDR3 is built from 13 residues. CDR3 amino acids: CASARTQNTEAFF. The CDR3 nucleotides read TGCGCCAGCGCCAGGACTCAGAACACTGAAGCTTTCTTT.

The rearrangement links TRBV9 to TRBJ2-1, with D maybe TRBD1 (5 bases). In germline, CDR1 is SGDLS, CDR2 YYNGEE. V gave up 2 bases and J gave up 9 bases, with 18 bases separating them. The CDR3 has 15 amino acids. The CDR3 loop is CASSVRAPSDSEQFF. CDR3 in DNA: TGTGCCAGCAGCGTCCGGGCTCCCTCCGACAGTGAGCAGTTCTTC.

The rearrangement uses TRBV9 and TRBJ2-3; TRBD2 is a possible D gene (6 bases). The germline V gene encodes CDR1 SGDLS and CDR2 YYNGEE. The CDR3 is 15 amino acids. Trimming took off 2 bases at V and 3 bases at J, with 13 bases between the two ends. Here the CDR3 reads CASSVGTSKTDTQYF. For the CDR3, the DNA is TGTGCCAGCAGCGTGGGGACTTCCAAGACAGATACGCAGTATTTT.

This chain connects TRBV7-9 to TRBJ1-2; 10 bases fit TRBD1. Germline CDR1 is SEHNR and CDR2 is FQNEAQ (reference sequence). CDR3 size: 14 residues. Unmatched junction bases numbered 2, after V lost 4 bases and J lost 3 bases. The CDR3 DNA is TGTGCCAGCAGCTACGGGACAGGGGACTATGGCTACACCTTC. This translates into CASSYGTGDYGYTF.

The J gene is TRBJ1-1, the V gene TRBV5-4; 11 nucleotides align to TRBD1. Germline CDR1 reads SGHNT; CDR2 reads YYREEE (reference sequence). After removal of 4 bases from V and 6 bases from J, the junction contained 14 bases not matched to a gene. The CDR3 is 17 amino acids. CDR3 DNA: TGTGCCAGCAGCCGCGCGGAGGACAGGGGGCAGGGGGCTGAAGCTTTCTTT. Translation: CASSRAEDRGQGAEAFF.

The chain has TRBV5-4 and TRBJ2-3; D is unresolved. Germline V gene lookup returns CDR1 SGHNT and CDR2 YYREEE (reference sequence). The V end lost 0 bases, the J end lost 3 bases, and 11 bases lay between the germline ends. The CDR3 is made up of 15 amino acids. The DNA for the CDR3 is TGTGCCAGCAGCTTGGGCCGTAGCCAGACAGATACGCAGTATTTT. As protein: CASSLGRSQTDTQYF.

The rearrangement uses TRBV29-1 and TRBJ2-7, with D tentatively TRBD2 (5 bases). CDR3 size: 13 residues. Germline CDR1 SQVTM, CDR2 ANQGSEA. V gave up 4 bases and J gave up 3 bases, with 13 bases separating them. In DNA, the CDR3 is TGCAGCGTTGTATTCGGGATGCGCTACGAGCAGTACTTC. Translated, it gives CSVVFGMRYEQYF.

The chain is built from TRBV30 and TRBJ1-5; a possible D gene is TRBD1 (5 bases). Germline V CDR1 and CDR2: GTSNPN, SVGIG (reference sequence). This CDR3 has 13 amino acids. With 3 bases removed from V and 4 bases from J, the gap between germline ends came to 10 bases. CDR3: CAWRQALNQPQHF. The CDR3 DNA follows: TGTGCCTGGAGACAGGCGTTAAATCAGCCCCAGCATTTT.